A selection of T cell receptor beta chains follows, all from one sample in a study of T cells in Graves' hyperthyroidism and ophthalmopathy. TCRdb reprocessed the multiplex PCR reads with MiXCR, giving one entry per CDR3 protein. The data show approximately 520,000 distinct CDR3 sequences, with about a fifth seen just once and about 26% held by the top ten. Sequenced sample: blood. The receptors shown here come from a man between 18 and 29 years old with Graves' hyperthyroidism. Both conserved end residues are part of each CDR3. D genes are given only for firm matches. The size entry is marked missing in some rows and otherwise reads once, few, many or a size class.

D	V	J	size	CDR3	DNA
TRBD2	TRBV24-1	TRBJ2-5	.	CATSALAGGGETQYF	TGTGCCACCAGTGCTCTAGCGGGAGGTGGAGAGACCCAGTACTTC
.	TRBV6-1	TRBJ1-2	many	CASRERTGTGGYTF	TGTGCCAGCAGGGAACGAACAGGGACCGGGGGCTACACCTTC
.	TRBV7-2	TRBJ1-2	many	CASSQINQRSYTF	TGTGCCAGCAGCCAAATTAATCAGAGAAGCTACACCTTC
.	TRBV15	TRBJ1-1	many	CATSRETGLMNTEAFF	TGTGCCACCAGCAGAGAAACAGGCCTTATGAACACTGAAGCTTTCTTT
.	TRBV12-3/TRBV12-4	TRBJ2-2	many	CASSSYTGELFF	TGTGCCAGCAGTTCCTACACCGGGGAGCTGTTTTTT
.	TRBV18	TRBJ1-1	.	CASFMSDSEAFF	TGTGCCAGCTTCATGAGCGATTCTGAAGCTTTCTTT
TRBD1	TRBV7-8	TRBJ1-3	many	CASSLRTGTNTIYF	TGTGCCAGCAGCCTCCGGACAGGGACAAACACCATATATTTT
.	TRBV29-1	TRBJ1-1	many	CSAEDEATEAFF	TGCAGCGCCGAGGACGAGGCAACTGAAGCTTTCTTT
TRBD1	TRBV12-3/TRBV12-4	TRBJ1-1	.	CASSRDRALNTEAFF	TGTGCCAGCAGTCGGGACAGGGCATTGAACACTGAAGCTTTCTTT
.	TRBV3-1	TRBJ1-3	.	CASSERGGGVGNTIYF	TGTGCCAGCAGCGAAAGAGGAGGAGGGGTCGGAAACACCATATATTTT
.	TRBV5-1	TRBJ2-5	many	CASSTLGEDETQYF	TGCGCCAGCAGCACCCTCGGGGAAGACGAGACCCAGTACTTC
.	TRBV2	TRBJ2-7	few	CASSENRGSSYEQYF	TGTGCCAGCAGTGAGAATAGGGGGAGCTCCTACGAGCAGTACTTC
.	TRBV9	TRBJ1-2	many	CASSAFGDLNYGYTF	TGTGCCAGCAGCGCGTTCGGGGACCTTAACTATGGCTACACCTTC
TRBD1	TRBV28	TRBJ1-3	many	CASNLDRGGNTIYF	TGTGCCAGCAATTTGGACAGGGGTGGAAACACCATATATTTT
.	TRBV2	TRBJ2-5	many	CASSLGDSGETQYF	TGTGCCAGCAGCCTGGGTGATAGCGGAGAGACCCAGTACTTC
.	TRBV29-1	TRBJ2-7	few	CSVVGEPGQLHPSTYEQYF	TGCAGCGTTGTGGGGGAACCGGGACAACTCCACCCGTCAACCTACGAGCAGTACTTC
.	TRBV11-2	TRBJ2-7	few	CASSLIELVGEQYF	TGTGCCAGCAGCCTAATTGAACTAGTGGGCGAGCAGTACTTC
.	TRBV4-1	TRBJ1-5	few	CASSPGPPDYSYQPQHF	TGCGCCAGCAGTCCAGGGCCGCCGGATTATAGCTATCAGCCCCAGCATTTT
TRBD2	TRBV11-2	TRBJ2-7	.	CASSWGGLAKGEQYF	TGTGCCAGCAGCTGGGGGGGTCTAGCGAAGGGGGAGCAGTACTTC
.	TRBV20-1	TRBJ1-5	many	CSASRGRQSPPQHF	TGCAGTGCTAGTCGGGGACGGCAAAGTCCGCCCCAGCATTTT
.	TRBV29-1	TRBJ1-1	many	CSGQVGGFTEAFF	TGCAGCGGCCAAGTGGGGGGTTTCACTGAAGCTTTCTTT
.	TRBV20-1	TRBJ2-5	once	CSARVPGLRQETQYF	TGCAGTGCTAGAGTACCGGGACTCCGGCAAGAGACCCAGTACTTC
TRBD1	TRBV12-3/TRBV12-4	TRBJ2-4	many	CASSSTGLAKNIQYF	TGTGCCAGCAGTTCGACAGGGCTAGCCAAAAACATTCAGTACTTC
.	TRBV4-1	TRBJ1-1	many	CASRQILRNTEAFF	TGCGCCAGCAGACAGATACTGAGGAACACTGAAGCTTTCTTT
TRBD2	TRBV6-2/TRBV6-3	TRBJ2-7	.	CASAIPLAGGPPPYEQYF	TGTGCCAGCGCGATACCGCTAGCGGGAGGGCCTCCCCCCTACGAGCAGTACTTC
.	TRBV5-4	TRBJ2-2	.	CASSVGLYTGELFF	TGTGCCAGCAGCGTCGGACTTTACACCGGGGAGCTGTTTTTT
TRBD1	TRBV28	TRBJ1-3	many	CASSPTGTGGNTIYF	TGTGCCAGCAGCCCAACCGGGACAGGGGGGAACACCATATATTTT
.	TRBV28	TRBJ2-7	many	CASSLMYASYEQYF	TGTGCCAGCAGTTTAATGTACGCATCCTACGAGCAGTACTTC
TRBD1	TRBV7-8	TRBJ2-5	.	CASSLLITGGETQYF	TGTGCCAGCAGCTTGCTGATAACAGGGGGCGAGACCCAGTACTTC
.	TRBV6-5	TRBJ1-5	many	CASSYLTGSQPQHF	TGTGCCAGCAGTTACCTTACAGGGTCTCAGCCCCAGCATTTT
.	TRBV28	TRBJ2-5	many	CASSLWGLGGTLETQYF	TGTGCCAGCAGTTTATGGGGGCTAGGGGGGACCTTGGAGACCCAGTACTTC
TRBD2	TRBV30	TRBJ2-5	many	CAWSVTSGIGETQYF	TGTGCCTGGAGTGTCACTAGCGGAATTGGGGAGACCCAGTACTTC
TRBD1	TRBV5-6	TRBJ2-7	.	CASSWRYRGDEQYF	TGTGCCAGCAGCTGGAGGTACAGGGGCGACGAGCAGTACTTC
TRBD1	TRBV12-3/TRBV12-4	TRBJ1-3	.	CASSQTGGAGGNTIYF	TGTGCCAGCAGCCAGACAGGGGGCGCGGGTGGAAACACCATATATTTT
.	TRBV12-5	TRBJ2-2	many	CASGLLPPSAGGELFF	TGTGCTAGTGGTTTGCTGCCGCCCAGCGCGGGCGGGGAGCTGTTTTTT
.	TRBV15	TRBJ1-1	many	CATSRAPQEGAFF	TGTGCCACCAGCAGAGCCCCCCAGGAGGGAGCTTTCTTT
.	TRBV27	TRBJ1-2	many	CASSWGRGYGYTF	TGTGCCAGCAGTTGGGGCAGGGGCTATGGCTACACCTTC
TRBD1	TRBV20-1	TRBJ1-1	many	CSAGHRDRGIRNTEAFF	TGCAGTGCTGGCCACCGGGACAGGGGAATTCGGAACACTGAAGCTTTCTTT
.	TRBV18	TRBJ2-7	.	CASSPGTKTYEQYF	TGTGCCAGCTCCCCCGGGACCAAAACCTACGAGCAGTACTTC
TRBD2	TRBV6-2/TRBV6-3	TRBJ2-5	.	CASRPDSTWGLAGVRETQYF	TGTGCCAGCAGGCCCGACAGTACTTGGGGACTAGCGGGAGTCCGGGAGACCCAGTACTTC
TRBD1	TRBV20-1	TRBJ2-5	many	CSAAYRGKETQYF	TGCAGTGCTGCTTACAGGGGAAAAGAGACCCAGTACTTC
TRBD1	TRBV28	TRBJ1-1	many	CASSLSPRQGQASF	TGTGCCAGCAGTTTAAGCCCCCGACAGGGGCAAGCTTCCTTT
TRBD1	TRBV27	TRBJ2-5	many	CASSSGQGSQYF	TGTGCCAGCAGTTCCGGACAGGGTTCCCAGTACTTC
TRBD1	TRBV11-3	TRBJ2-7	few	CASSRDRGTHEQYF	TGTGCCAGCAGTCGGGACAGGGGGACGCACGAGCAGTACTTC
TRBD1	TRBV6-5	TRBJ2-7	many	CASRLRTGHDEQYF	TGTGCCAGCCGTTTGCGGACAGGGCACGACGAGCAGTACTTC
.	TRBV28	TRBJ2-7	once	CASSSFPGGYEQYF	TGTGCCAGCAGTTCGTTCCCCGGAGGCTACGAGCAGTACTTC
TRBD1	TRBV20-1	TRBJ1-2	.	CSAEAFTGGSNYGYTF	TGCAGTGCTGAAGCCTTTACAGGGGGCTCTAACTATGGCTACACCTTC
.	TRBV3-1	TRBJ1-1	.	CASSHTFGRIAPDPNTEAFF	TGTGCCAGCAGCCACACTTTCGGTAGGATCGCTCCGGACCCGAACACTGAAGCTTTCTTT
.	TRBV19	TRBJ1-5	many	CASSTATGSNQPQHF	TGTGCCAGTAGTACCGCGACAGGCAGCAATCAGCCCCAGCATTTT
TRBD1	TRBV20-1	TRBJ1-2	many	CSARRYTGAHGYTF	TGCAGTGCTAGGCGGTATACAGGGGCGCATGGCTACACCTTC
TRBD1	TRBV29-1	TRBJ1-1	few	CSVPYDRAPMNTEAFF	TGCAGCGTTCCCTACGACAGGGCGCCTATGAACACTGAAGCTTTCTTT
.	TRBV4-1	TRBJ1-5	.	CASSQDRGERSQPQHF	TGCGCCAGCAGCCAAGATAGGGGGGAAAGGAGTCAGCCCCAGCATTTT
.	TRBV6-5	TRBJ1-1	many	CASSLRQRTSTEAFF	TGTGCCAGCAGTCTACGCCAACGGACAAGCACTGAAGCTTTCTTT